What follows are 6 T cell receptor beta chains derived from one specimen sequenced in a study of blood T cell repertoires in COVID-19 (dated by TCRdb to between 2020 and 2021). Library preparation was by the immunoSEQ multiplex PCR assay. TCRdb re-hosts the immuneACCESS table, in-frame sequences only. Its copies lack some clones; in the studies checked, an unresolved V gene accounts for under half of them, and the cause for the rest is not known. The sample table shows hundreds of thousands of clones, and 70% to 90% are seen once. Of the sample, 9% to 9.5% is held by the ten largest clones. Material for sequencing was peripheral blood. The origin of the receptors is a man aged 18 to 35 with active or convalescent COVID-19.

The chain employs TRBV4-1 and TRBJ2-5, with 8 bases matching TRBD2. Germline V gene lookup returns CDR1 MGHRA and CDR2 YSYEKL. There are 16 residues in the CDR3. With 0 bases clipped from V and 5 bases from J, the junction kept 8 bases outside the gene matches. The CDR3, as DNA: TGCGCCAGCAGCCAAGAAGGGTTAGCGGGGAGGGAGACCCAGTACTTC. Translated: CASSQEGLAGRETQYF.

The V and J genes are TRBV19 and TRBJ2-3; tentative D call: TRBD1 (6 bases). In germline, CDR1 is LNHDA, CDR2 SQIVND (reference sequence). V was pared by 7 bases and J by 3 bases, with 14 bases between. This CDR3 contains 14 residues. The CDR3 DNA sequence: TGTGCCAGTACTACAGGGTATACTACAGATACGCAGTATTTT. Translated: CASTTGYTTDTQYF.

The chain carries TRBV6-6 and TRBJ1-2; 7 positions agree with TRBD1. CDR3 length: 14 amino acids. Germline loops: CDR1 MNHNY, CDR2 SVGAGI (reference sequence). Trimming cost V 4 bases and J 4 bases; bases outside gene matches: 6. The CDR3 loop reads CASSSTGDFYGYTF. DNA for the CDR3: TGTGCCAGCAGTTCCACAGGGGACTTCTATGGCTACACCTTC.

This chain connects TRBV6-5 to TRBJ2-3; 7 bases are a match to TRBD1. This CDR3 is 16 amino acids long. Germline-derived CDR1 and CDR2 are MNHEY and SVGAGI. V lost 0 bases, J lost 3 bases, and 6 bases stayed unmatched. The DNA for the CDR3 is TGTGCCAGCAGTTACTCCGGGCCCAGGGGGACAGATACGCAGTATTTT. Its protein is CASSYSGPRGTDTQYF.

This rearrangement joins TRBV2 to TRBJ1-1; TRBD1 aligns across 7 bases. CDR1 and CDR2 from the germline V gene are SNHLY and FYNNEI. This CDR3 spans 15 amino acids. Germline trimming cut 8 bases from V and 0 bases from J; bases unmatched to any gene: 9. CDR3 protein: CASRNRGNVNTEAFF. CDR3 bases: TGTGCCAGCCGGAACAGGGGAAACGTGAACACTGAAGCTTTCTTT. The full variable domain, in which reference TRBV2 and TRBJ1-1 provide the parts outside the CDR3, is EPEVTQTPSHQVTQMGQEVILRCVPISNHLYFYWYRQILGQKVEFLVSFYNNEISEKSEIFDDQFSVERPDGSNFTLKIRSTKLEDSAMYFCASRNRGNVNTEAFFGQGTRLTVV.

This clone was seen just once. This sequence joins TRBV3-1 (or the pseudogene TRBV3-2) and TRBJ1-5, with D possibly TRBD1 on 5 matching bases. The length of the CDR3 is 14 residues. Germline lookup yields CDR1 LGHDT and CDR2 YNNKEL (reference sequence). The ends were cut back, 2 bases at V and 5 bases at J, with 10 bases in the middle. CDR3 sequence: CASSQQGNYQPQHF. The CDR3 DNA sequence: TGTGCCAGCAGCCAACAGGGAAATTATCAGCCCCAGCATTTT.